This TCR beta chain is from a study of response to subunit inactivated influenza vaccine. TCRdb called the RT-PCR reads again in MiXCR, with one record for every CDR3 protein. The sample has around 470,000 distinct CDR3 sequences; approximately 7.2% are singletons. The CDR3 spans 16 residues. CDR1 SGHNT and CDR2 YENEEA come from the germline V gene. With 1 base clipped from V and 8 bases from J, the junction kept 7 bases outside the gene matches. This clonotype was obtained from a man aged 50-75 years who received an inactivated influenza vaccine. This chain joins TRBV11-3 and TRBJ2-1; 11 positions match TRBD2. Sequenced material: PBMCs from blood, taken about 24 months after vaccination. The DNA of the CDR3 is TGTGCCAGCAGCTTAGGCAAGACTAGCGGGGCCGATGAGCAGTTCTTC. Protein sequence: CASSLGKTSGADEQFF.